Below, one T cell receptor (beta chain) is given with its context. Its specificity is not known. This entry comes from a study of T cell responses to AZD1222 COVID-19 vaccine. Study-wide results and limits: Donors were chiefly white British, with a greater number of females, and clonal diversity was perhaps underestimated. Vaccination with two AZD1222 doses was followed by a rise in Spike-specific TCR breadth and depth.

Measured with immunoSEQ multiplex PCR; TCRdb has only the in-frame clones, and not every one. Of over 100,000 clones in the sample, 85% to 90% were seen once. The sequence came from an adult in good health. Material: peripheral blood, obtained on day 0 of AZD1222 vaccination.

In DNA form, the CDR3 reads TGCGCCAGCAGCTCGCAGGGGAGGGGAAATGAAGCTTTCTTT. Translation: CASSSQGRGNEAFF. The chain combines TRBV5-1 with TRBJ1-1, with D perhaps matching TRBD1 (6 bases). The CDR3 contains 14 residues. Trimming cost V 3 bases and J 7 bases, with 16 bases left between them. Germline V gene lookup returns CDR1 SGHRS and CDR2 YFSETQ.